The source of this T cell receptor beta chain is a study of blood T cell repertoires in COVID-19. Across the whole study: The United States, Italy and Spain were the sources of the acute and convalescent COVID-19 samples. In each case, the material was cDNA or gDNA derived from T cells, B-cell-depleted T cells, or PBMCs.

The repertoire was sequenced with immunoSEQ multiplex PCR; TCRdb's copy has only in-frame clones and lacks some. The data show approximately 210,000 clones, approximately 81% seen once. Trimming took off 1 base at V and 5 bases at J, with 15 bases between the two ends. In germline, CDR1 is SGHAT, CDR2 FQNNGV. The CDR3 runs to 15 residues. Across about two dozen US areas, participants ranged in age from roughly 18 to 95 years. The chain employs TRBV11-2 and TRBJ2-7; D is unclear. This receptor was identified in a woman aged 45-65 years with acute COVID-19. Sequencing was performed on PBMCs or T cells enriched from blood (not recorded which). CDR3: CASSLVRGSFNEQYF. Written as DNA, the CDR3 is TGTGCCAGCAGCTTAGTTCGTGGCAGTTTCAACGAGCAGTACTTC.